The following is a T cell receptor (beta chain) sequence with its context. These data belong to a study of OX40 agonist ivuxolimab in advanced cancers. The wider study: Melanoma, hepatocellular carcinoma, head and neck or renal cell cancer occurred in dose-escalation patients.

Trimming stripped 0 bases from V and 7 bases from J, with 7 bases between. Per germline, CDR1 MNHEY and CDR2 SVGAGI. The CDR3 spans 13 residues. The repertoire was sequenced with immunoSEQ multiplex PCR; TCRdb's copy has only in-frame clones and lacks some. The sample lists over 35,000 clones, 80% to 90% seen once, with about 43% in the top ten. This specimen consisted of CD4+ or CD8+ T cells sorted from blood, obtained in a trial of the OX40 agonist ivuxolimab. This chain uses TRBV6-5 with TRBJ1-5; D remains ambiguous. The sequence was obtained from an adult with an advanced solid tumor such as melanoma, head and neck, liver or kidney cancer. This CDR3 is CASSYSRSQPQHF. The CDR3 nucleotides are TGTGCCAGCAGTTACTCGAGGTCCCAGCCCCAGCATTTT.